What follows are 12 T cell receptor beta chains derived from one specimen sequenced in a study of cytomegalovirus exposure and HLA in healthy donors. In the PCR, 60 Vbeta and 13 Jbeta primers were used. The table came from immunoSEQ multiplex PCR; TCRdb's copy has only in-frame clones and leaves some out. The table shows some 150,000 clones, with roughly 83% occurring only once. The sample was PBMCs. These receptors were obtained from a woman between 45 and 60 years old in good health and CMV-seronegative.

The V and J genes are TRBV10-3 and TRBJ2-7, with 7 nucleotides matching TRBD2. Germline loops: CDR1 ENHRY, CDR2 SYGVKD. CDR3 length: 12 amino acids. Trimming removed 7 bases from V and 4 bases from J; junction bases left unmatched: 4. For the CDR3, the DNA is TGTGCCATCACGGGGGGTGGTTACGAGCAGTACTTC. This translates into CAITGGGYEQYF.

This chain uses TRBV2 with TRBJ1-5; D not certain. From germline, CDR1 is SNHLY and CDR2 FYNNEI. The CDR3 length is 12 residues. The germline V and J ends were trimmed by 8 bases and 6 bases, with 11 bases remaining between them. The CDR3 sequence is CASRTDGQPQHF. CDR3 coding DNA: TGTGCCAGCCGAACAGACGGTCAGCCCCAGCATTTT.

V gene TRBV10-3 combines with J gene TRBJ2-1; a weak D match, TRBD2 (5 bases). Looked up from germline, CDR1 is ENHRY and CDR2 is SYGVKD. Trimming pared 10 bases from V and 9 bases from J, leaving 7 bases between. The CDR3 contains 9 residues. This CDR3 reads CATGIEQFF. The CDR3 DNA reads TGTGCCACGGGGATTGAGCAGTTCTTC.

This clone was recorded a few times. The genes are TRBV4-1 and TRBJ2-3, with 7 bases aligning to TRBD2. Losses at the gene ends were 2 bases for V and 4 bases for J; bases not matched to a gene: 6. CDR3 length: 15 residues. From germline, CDR1 is MGHRA and CDR2 YSYEKL. The CDR3 DNA reads TGCGCCAGCAGCCAAATGACGACTAGCCCAGATACGCAGTATTTT. This codes for CASSQMTTSPDTQYF.

The gene calls are TRBV5-1 and TRBJ1-2; TRBD1 matches at 8 bases. In germline, CDR1 is SGHRS, CDR2 YFSETQ. This CDR3 has 15 residues. V was pared by 1 base and J by 3 bases, with 5 bases of the junction left unmatched. In DNA form, the CDR3 reads TGCGCCAGCAGCTTGAGTCAGGGGGCATACTATGGCTACACCTTC. Residues: CASSLSQGAYYGYTF.

V gene TRBV28 combines with J gene TRBJ1-4; D perhaps matches TRBD1 (6 bases). The CDR3 sequence is 15 residues long. Germline loops: CDR1 MDHEN, CDR2 SYDVKM. Trimming took off 5 bases at V and 4 bases at J, with 14 bases between the two ends. CDR3 amino acids: CASSPLGAFNEKLFF. The CDR3 bases are TGTGCCAGCAGTCCCTTGGGGGCCTTTAATGAAAAACTGTTTTTT.

This chain uses TRBV5-4 with TRBJ2-7, with TRBD2 identical over 10 bases. The CDR3 contains 16 residues. V shed 0 bases and J 5 bases; nucleotides not matched to a gene: 8. CDR1 is SGHNT and CDR2 is YYREEE in the germline V gene (reference sequence). The CDR3 loop is CASSLEVSGRRHEQYF. CDR3 nucleotide sequence: TGTGCCAGCAGCTTGGAGGTTAGCGGGAGGCGGCACGAGCAGTACTTC.

DNA for the CDR3: TGTGCCTGGAGTACAGAGAACACTGAAGCTTTCTTT. Translating gives CAWSTENTEAFF. The gene calls are TRBV30 and TRBJ1-1; D is unclear. Germline loops: CDR1 GTSNPN, CDR2 SVGIG (reference sequence). This CDR3 spans 12 amino acids. V lost 2 bases, J lost 1 base, and 5 bases lay in between.

V is TRBV10-3 and J is TRBJ1-4; 7 nucleotides line up with TRBD1. There are 16 residues in the CDR3. Germline CDR1 ENHRY, CDR2 SYGVKD. V lost 6 bases, J lost 3 bases, and 10 bases stayed unmatched. CDR3 region: CAISKGTVDANEKLFF. DNA of the CDR3: TGTGCCATCAGCAAAGGGACAGTTGATGCTAATGAAAAACTGTTTTTT.

In the case of this clone: A read error may account for a junction end that differs from germline. The same CDR3 is also encoded by other DNA sequences in this sample. The chain joins TRBV6-6 to TRBJ1-6, with D perhaps TRBD1 (5 bases). Germline loops: CDR1 MNHNY, CDR2 SVGAGI (reference sequence). The CDR3 is made up of 15 amino acids. In DNA, the CDR3 is TGTGCCAGCAGTTACGGTGGTCAGGGTTATTCCCCCCTCCACTTT. Translation gives CASSYGGQGYSPLHF.

Remarks on this clone: Other nucleotide sequences in the sample specify the same CDR3. The chain has TRBV2 and TRBJ1-5; D not resolved. The CDR3 runs 14 residues. CDR1 is SNHLY, CDR2 FYNNEI, per germline. V was trimmed by 4 bases and J by 0 bases, leaving 7 bases between them. CDR3: CASSATYSNQPQHF. CDR3 nucleotides: TGTGCCAGCAGTGCAACCTATAGCAATCAGCCCCAGCATTTT.

The J gene is TRBJ1-1, the V gene TRBV5-6, with 7 bases lining up with TRBD1. Per germline, CDR1 SGHDT and CDR2 YYEEEE. The CDR3 loop spans 14 amino acids. Germline trimming cut 4 bases from V and 3 bases from J; bases unmatched to any gene: 6. CDR3 in amino acids: CASSIQGFDTEAFF. The CDR3 bases are TGTGCCAGCAGCATACAGGGGTTTGACACTGAAGCTTTCTTT.